The rows below give T cell receptor beta chains drawn from one sample of a study of blood T cell repertoires in COVID-19. Sequencing was performed with immunoSEQ multiplex PCR; in TCRdb, only in-frame clones are kept and a portion is missing. The table records around 50,000 clones, around 89% of them present only once. Sequencing was performed on peripheral blood. Every receptor here comes from a human donor in a cohort sampled during active COVID-19. CDR3s include the opening cysteine and the closing phenylalanine or tryptophan.

TRBJ1-1,TRBV3-1/TRBV3-2,CASSPGELNTEAFF
TRBJ2-7,TRBV6-2/TRBV6-3,CASSYERGSRGEQYF
TRBJ2-3,TRBV4-3,CASSPSGWELADTQYF
TRBJ1-2,TRBV29-1,CSVRMGAGGWGVSGYTF
TRBJ1-3,TRBV7-9,CASSTRTTGSGNTIYF
TRBJ2-1,TRBV7-2,CASSLDLGGGRPQFF
TRBJ1-1,TRBV5-1,CASSLPQGGANTEAFF
TRBJ2-1,TRBV30,CAWSAGSNEQFF
TRBJ1-2,TRBV14,CASSPLTGIGGYTF
TRBJ2-7,TRBV12-3/TRBV12-4,CASSFSLYEQYF
TRBJ2-1,TRBV9,CASSVDGLRGNEQFF
TRBJ1-5,TRBV19,CASSIGAGSNQPQHF
TRBJ1-5,TRBV19,CASSIVRGGRNQPQHF
TRBJ2-3,TRBV20-1,CSASPRGGLLAGGADTQYF
TRBJ2-6,TRBV7-3,CASSSTGTGTSGANVLTF
TRBJ1-1,TRBV11-2,CASSLGYRPNTEAFF
TRBJ2-1,TRBV28,CASATSGGYNEQFF
TRBJ1-2,TRBV28,CASSTTHQTGSHGYTF
TRBJ2-4,TRBV7-2,CASSQGWGRKNIQYF
TRBJ2-1,TRBV6-5,CASSSAGGRHNEQFF
TRBJ1-1,TRBV28,CASSRHRGGRGTEAFF
TRBJ1-3,TRBV7-6,CASSLKGQRTGNTIYF
TRBJ2-7,TRBV5-4,CASSLTGTGGYEQYF
TRBJ1-2,TRBV4-3,CASSQTRGGMKGYTF
TRBJ1-2,TRBV7-2,CASSFGQGGGLGGYTF
TRBJ1-2,TRBV7-9,CASSPTVNYGYTF
TRBJ2-2,TRBV18,CASSRGAQNTGELFF
TRBJ1-5,TRBV6-7,CASDRGGGHQPQHF
TRBJ2-7,TRBV30,CAWASGGRYEQYF
TRBJ1-4,TRBV6-6,CASSYPQQGNEKLFF
TRBJ2-5,TRBV18,CASSPPGLAGQETQYF
TRBJ1-2,TRBV7-9,CASSLNTGGGYTF
TRBJ2-7,TRBV11-3,CASSRDTGTGRGEQYF
TRBJ1-5,TRBV6-2/TRBV6-3,CASSYSSSGGQPQHF
TRBJ1-1,TRBV25-1,CATLGQGGTEAFF
TRBJ2-5,TRBV7-2,CASSLSRLAGYAEETQYF
TRBJ2-7,TRBV6-5,CASSYLGQPYEQYF
TRBJ1-1,TRBV7-2,CASSTRTLGAGTEAFF
TRBJ2-3,TRBV7-2,CASSTTSGSILNTQYF
TRBJ2-7,TRBV9,CASSVDSGQGSYEQYF
TRBJ2-1,TRBV4-2,CASSQDDGVQTYNEQFF